This TCR beta chain appears in the sequencing data of a study of blood T cell repertoires in COVID-19. Overall study: Samples taken during acute and convalescent COVID-19 were collected in the United States, Italy and Spain.

The CDR3 length is 14 residues. With 6 bases clipped from V and 5 bases from J, the junction kept 5 bases outside the gene matches. Germline lookup yields CDR1 SQVTM and CDR2 ANQGSEA. Libraries were prepared by immunoSEQ multiplex PCR; TCRdb keeps only in-frame clonotypes and omits some of them. Of 160,000 or so clones listed, approximately 75% are singletons. This receptor was taken from a human donor in a cohort sampled during active COVID-19. Material for sequencing was peripheral blood. The chain carries TRBV29-1 and TRBJ2-2, with 11 bases fitting TRBD2. The CDR3 region is CSVLAGGRTGELFF. In DNA form, the CDR3 reads TGCAGCGTCTTAGCGGGAGGGCGTACCGGGGAGCTGTTTTTT.